The rows below give T cell receptor beta chains drawn from one sample of a study of blood T cell repertoires in COVID-19. Data came from immunoSEQ multiplex PCR; TCRdb stores just in-frame clones and leaves some out. In the table there are 150,000 or so clones, about nine tenths of which are singletons. Specimen: peripheral blood. The receptors originated from a man older than 75 with acute or convalescent COVID-19. The CDR3 runs from the conserved cysteine through the conserved F or W. D genes are given only for firm matches. Rows give clone size only sometimes, using once, few, many, or a class for an expanded clone.

v_gene	abundance	j_gene	d_gene	len	CDR3aa	CDR3nt
TRBV6-2/TRBV6-3	once	TRBJ1-6	.	17	CASSYGGRGSYNSPLHF	TGTGCCAGCAGTTACGGGGGCAGGGGCTCCTATAATTCACCCCTCCACTTT
TRBV7-2	.	TRBJ2-4	.	13	CASSLDKPGIQYF	TGTGCCAGCAGCTTAGACAAGCCAGGCATTCAGTACTTC
TRBV7-2	.	TRBJ2-3	TRBD1	15	CASSLGTGTTDTQYF	TGTGCCAGCAGCTTAGGGACAGGAACCACAGATACGCAGTATTTT
TRBV6-5	.	TRBJ2-1	TRBD1	14	CASVADRGLDEQFF	TGTGCCAGCGTCGCCGACAGGGGGTTGGATGAGCAGTTCTTC
TRBV7-9	.	TRBJ1-2	TRBD1	14	CASSQPGQGSGYTF	TGTGCCAGCAGTCAACCGGGACAGGGTAGTGGCTACACCTTC
TRBV4-2	.	TRBJ1-2	TRBD1	15	CASSQDRRGRRGYTF	TGTGCCAGCAGCCAAGATAGGAGGGGGCGTCGTGGCTACACCTTC
TRBV5-1	.	TRBJ2-2	TRBD1	17	CASRMGTGPVNTGELFF	TGCGCCAGCCGTATGGGGACAGGGCCTGTGAACACCGGGGAGCTGTTTTTT
TRBV9	.	TRBJ2-7	TRBD1	14	CASSEDRGFGEQYF	TGTGCCAGCAGCGAAGACAGGGGGTTCGGAGAGCAGTACTTC
TRBV4-2	.	TRBJ2-5	.	15	CASSQDQGTQETQYF	TGTGCCAGCAGCCAAGATCAGGGGACCCAAGAGACCCAGTACTTC
TRBV7-3	.	TRBJ2-3	.	15	CASSYSELRTDTQYF	TGTGCCAGCAGCTACTCTGAGCTCCGCACAGATACGCAGTATTTT
TRBV5-1	.	TRBJ2-7	.	15	CASSLVVQGSDEQYF	TGCGCCAGCAGCTTGGTTGTACAGGGTAGCGACGAGCAGTACTTC
TRBV18	.	TRBJ1-1	.	13	CASSAGKDTEAFF	TGTGCCAGCTCGGCAGGGAAAGACACTGAAGCTTTCTTT
TRBV5-1	few	TRBJ2-7	TRBD1	14	CASKAVQGPYEQYF	TGCGCCAGCAAGGCCGTACAGGGGCCCTACGAGCAGTACTTC
TRBV19	.	TRBJ2-1	TRBD2	16	CASSLRLANSYNEQFF	TGTGCCAGTAGTCTCCGACTAGCGAACTCCTACAATGAGCAGTTCTTC
TRBV5-4	.	TRBJ2-6	.	15	CASTLTGEGANVLTF	TGTGCCAGCACCTTGACGGGGGAGGGGGCCAACGTCCTGACTTTC
TRBV5-1	.	TRBJ1-6	.	17	CASSLDSPSSYNSPLHF	TGCGCCAGCAGCTTGGATTCGCCGAGCTCCTATAATTCACCCCTCCACTTT
TRBV15	.	TRBJ1-6	TRBD1	15	CATSSGQGGGSPLHF	TGTGCCACCAGCAGTGGACAGGGGGGAGGTTCACCCCTCCACTTT
TRBV7-9	.	TRBJ1-1	.	11	CASRLNTEAFF	TGTGCCAGCAGACTAAACACTGAAGCTTTCTTT
TRBV4-2	.	TRBJ2-1	.	16	CASSQDPGGLYNEQFF	TGTGCCAGCAGCCAAGATCCGGGGGGCTTATACAATGAGCAGTTCTTC
TRBV5-4	.	TRBJ2-2	TRBD1	16	CASSSGTGLNTGELFF	TGTGCCAGCAGCAGTGGGACAGGCCTGAACACCGGGGAGCTGTTTTTT